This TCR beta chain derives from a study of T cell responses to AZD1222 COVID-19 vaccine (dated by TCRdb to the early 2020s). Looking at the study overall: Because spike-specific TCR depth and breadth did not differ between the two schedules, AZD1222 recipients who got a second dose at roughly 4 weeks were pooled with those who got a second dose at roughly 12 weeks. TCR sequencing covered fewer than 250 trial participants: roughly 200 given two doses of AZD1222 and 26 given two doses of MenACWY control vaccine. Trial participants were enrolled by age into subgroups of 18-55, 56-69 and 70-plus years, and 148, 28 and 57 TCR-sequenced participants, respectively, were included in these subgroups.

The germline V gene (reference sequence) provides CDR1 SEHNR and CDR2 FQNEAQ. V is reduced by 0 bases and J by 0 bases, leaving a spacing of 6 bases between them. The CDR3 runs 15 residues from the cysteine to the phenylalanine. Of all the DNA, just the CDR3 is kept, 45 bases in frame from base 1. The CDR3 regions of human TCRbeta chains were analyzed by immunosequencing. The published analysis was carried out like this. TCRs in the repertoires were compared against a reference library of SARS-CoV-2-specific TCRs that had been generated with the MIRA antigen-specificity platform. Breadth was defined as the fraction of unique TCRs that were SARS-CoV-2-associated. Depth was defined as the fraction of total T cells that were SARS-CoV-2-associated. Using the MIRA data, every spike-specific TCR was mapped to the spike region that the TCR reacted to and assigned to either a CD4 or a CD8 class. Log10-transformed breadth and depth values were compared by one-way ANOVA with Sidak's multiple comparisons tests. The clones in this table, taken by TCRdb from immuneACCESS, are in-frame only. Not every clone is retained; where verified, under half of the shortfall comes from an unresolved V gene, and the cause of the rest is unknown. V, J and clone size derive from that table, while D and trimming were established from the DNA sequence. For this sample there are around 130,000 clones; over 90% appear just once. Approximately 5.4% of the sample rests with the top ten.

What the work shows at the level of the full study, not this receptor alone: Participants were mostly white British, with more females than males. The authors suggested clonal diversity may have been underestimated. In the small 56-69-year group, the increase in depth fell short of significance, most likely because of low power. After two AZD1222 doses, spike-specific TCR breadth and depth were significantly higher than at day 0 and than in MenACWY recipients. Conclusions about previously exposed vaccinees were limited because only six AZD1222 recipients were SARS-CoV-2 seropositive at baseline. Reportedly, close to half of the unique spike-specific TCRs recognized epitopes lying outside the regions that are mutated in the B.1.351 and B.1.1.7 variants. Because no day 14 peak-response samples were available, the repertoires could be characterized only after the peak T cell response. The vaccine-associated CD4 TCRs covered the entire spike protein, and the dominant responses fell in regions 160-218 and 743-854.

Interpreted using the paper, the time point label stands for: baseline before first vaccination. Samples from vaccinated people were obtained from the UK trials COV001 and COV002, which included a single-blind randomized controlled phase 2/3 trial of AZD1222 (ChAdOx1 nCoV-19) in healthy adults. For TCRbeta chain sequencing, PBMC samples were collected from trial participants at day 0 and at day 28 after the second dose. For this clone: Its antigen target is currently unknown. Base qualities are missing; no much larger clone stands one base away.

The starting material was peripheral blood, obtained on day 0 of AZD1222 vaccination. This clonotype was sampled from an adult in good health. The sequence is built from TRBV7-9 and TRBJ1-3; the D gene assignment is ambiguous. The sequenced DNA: TGTGCCAGCAGCTTAGCGGCCTTCTCTGGAAACACCATATATTTT. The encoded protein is CASSLAAFSGNTIYF. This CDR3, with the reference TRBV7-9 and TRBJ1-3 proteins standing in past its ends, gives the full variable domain DTGVSQNPRHKITKRGQNVTFRCDPISEHNRLYWYRQTLGQGPEFLTYFQNEAQLEKSRLLSDRFSAERPKGSFSTLEIQRTEQGDSAMYLCASSLAAFSGNTIYFGEGSWLTVV.